This T cell receptor (beta chain) was found in a study of T-cell reconstitution after alpha-beta-depleted transplantation in children. After removal of 1 base from V and 4 bases from J, the junction contained 4 bases not matched to a gene. Germline CDR1 reads SGHTA; CDR2 reads FQGNSA. This CDR3 region has 16 residues. Unique molecular identifiers featured in how the TCRbeta library was prepared. One entry per CDR3 protein, called by TCRdb with MiXCR from the PCR reads. The sample consists of fewer than 550,000 distinct CDR3 sequences, roughly an eighth of them appearing once. The sequence derives from a female patient between 2 and 10 years old who had a stem cell transplant for aplastic anemia, so the T cells may come from the graft donor. The chain uses TRBV7-2 and TRBJ2-1, with 10 bases matching TRBD2. Sequences were derived from PBMCs, mostly from graft donor cells, sampled 180 days after TCRalphabeta/CD19-depleted stem cell transplant. The CDR3 spells CASSLVGTSVYNEQFF. CDR3 nucleotide sequence: TGTGCCAGCAGCTTAGTCGGGACTAGCGTTTACAATGAGCAGTTCTTC.